This T cell receptor beta chain was captured by sequencing in a study of identifying expanded T cells in peripheral blood. Repertoires were generated with immunoSEQ multiplex PCR, while TCRdb's copy carries only in-frame clones and drops some. The table shows over 80,000 clones, with about 86% occurring only once. CDR1 and CDR2 from the germline V gene are LNHDA and SQIVND (reference sequence). The CDR3 runs 14 residues. V dropped 1 base and J dropped 5 bases, with 8 bases sitting between them. The material sequenced was blood. This receptor was identified in a person aged 18 to 69 in good health. The rearrangement links TRBV19 to TRBJ1-4, with D tentatively TRBD1 (5 bases). The CDR3 DNA is TGTGCCAGTAGTATAGGACAGCTGAATGAAAAACTGTTTTTT. It translates to CASSIGQLNEKLFF.